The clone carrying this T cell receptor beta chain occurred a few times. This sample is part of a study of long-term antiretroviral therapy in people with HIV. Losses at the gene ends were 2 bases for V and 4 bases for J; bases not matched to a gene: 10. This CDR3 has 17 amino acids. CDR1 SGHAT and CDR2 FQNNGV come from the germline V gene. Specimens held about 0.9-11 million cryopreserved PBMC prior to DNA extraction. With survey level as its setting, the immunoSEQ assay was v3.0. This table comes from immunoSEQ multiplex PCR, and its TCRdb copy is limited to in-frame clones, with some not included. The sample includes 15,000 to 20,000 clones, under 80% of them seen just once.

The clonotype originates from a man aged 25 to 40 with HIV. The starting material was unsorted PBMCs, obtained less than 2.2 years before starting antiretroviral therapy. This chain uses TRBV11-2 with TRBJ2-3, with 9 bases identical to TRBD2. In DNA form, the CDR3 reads TGTGCCAGCAGCTTAATCCCGGCGGGGGGGCAGGCAGATACGCAGTATTTT. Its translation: CASSLIPAGGQADTQYF.